This TCR beta chain comes out of a study of untreated major depressive disorder. Overall study results and limits: Depressed patients' CD4+ T cells carried increased TRBV05-01 (Vbeta 5.1) usage versus control CD4+ T cells. Private clones made up every subject's top five TRBV05-01 clones. Sequencing comparisons covered only three preselected Vbeta families.

Patients had taken no psychiatric medication, including antidepressants, for at least 8 weeks before enrollment. TCRdb's table, derived via immunoSEQ multiplex PCR, lists solely in-frame clones and lacks some. The data show more than 10,000 clones, about 90% seen once. With regard to this clone: Its antigen is not identified.

The CDR3 covers 15 residues. V shed 4 bases and J shed 5 bases, with 15 bases lying between them. Germline CDR1 is MNHEY and CDR2 is SVGAGI. This sequence originates from a man aged 25 to 40 with major depressive disorder. The sequencing sample was made of CD4+ T cells from PBMCs. The chain joins TRBV6-5 to TRBJ2-1; possibly TRBD1 for D (6 bases). CDR3 loop: CASSSDRYLDNEQFF. CDR3 in DNA: TGTGCCAGCAGTTCCGACAGGTACCTCGACAATGAGCAGTTCTTC.